The clone carrying this T cell receptor beta chain came up a few times. Its antigen remains unidentified. Trimming stripped 7 bases from V and 1 base from J, with 19 bases between. The CDR3 is made up of 16 amino acids. The germline gives CDR1 MDHEN, CDR2 SYDVKM. The source of the sample is a study of T cells after yellow fever vaccination. Overall study context: Fractions of low cell number were prepared using SMART-Seq v4 Ultra Low Input. General study points: Contaminating bulk clonotypes could be abundant in FACS-sorted repertoires.

Researchers made TCR cDNA using 5'RACE template switching, and this step added a universal primer site and UMIs. TCRdb reprocessed the 5' RACE reads via MiXCR and lists one record per CDR3 protein. The repertoire consists of a few hundred thousand distinct CDR3 sequences, with roughly 4% occurring once and the leading ten covering approximately 23%. V gene TRBV28 combines with J gene TRBJ1-2, with D possibly matching TRBD1 (6 bases). This clonotype was sampled from a man aged 18 to 35 who received the YFV17D yellow fever vaccine. Material: PBMCs, obtained 5 days after the yellow fever booster vaccination. CDR3 region: CASTAGGRRLNYGYTF. CDR3 coding DNA: TGTGCCAGCACCGCCGGGGGCAGAAGACTTAACTATGGCTACACCTTC.